The 30 T cell receptor beta chains presented below share a single source sample, sequenced in a study of blood T cell repertoires in COVID-19. TCRdb's copy holds only in-frame clones and misses some; the assay was immunoSEQ multiplex PCR. The sample carries around 340,000 clones, roughly 90% recorded once. Sequencing was done on a sample of peripheral blood. These receptors all come from a woman aged 55-69 years with COVID-19, enrolled during active disease.

The V and J genes are TRBV5-1 and TRBJ2-5; a weak D match, TRBD2 (5 bases). V was trimmed by 4 bases and J by 1 base, leaving 14 bases between them. CDR1 and CDR2 (germline): SGHRS, YFSETQ. The CDR3 is made up of 15 amino acids. Written as DNA, the CDR3 is TGCGCCAGCAGCGTAGGAGGAAGGGTCCAAGAGACCCAGTACTTC. Translating it yields CASSVGGRVQETQYF.

For the CDR3, the DNA is TGCGCCAGCAGCGGCGGGACAGAGGGAAACACCATATATTTT. It yields the protein CASSGGTEGNTIYF. The chain carries TRBV5-1 and TRBJ1-3, with TRBD1 matching over 7 bases. The CDR3 consists of 14 residues. Per germline, CDR1 SGHRS and CDR2 YFSETQ. Germline trimming cut 4 bases from V and 4 bases from J; bases unmatched to any gene: 5.

The rearrangement uses TRBV2 and TRBJ1-1; 7 nucleotides agree with TRBD1. The CDR3 has 13 amino acids. V dropped 8 bases and J dropped 4; count of bases not matched to a gene: 7. Germline V lookup: CDR1 SNHLY, CDR2 FYNNEI. The CDR3 DNA reads as TGTGCCAGCGGAAGGGGGCTAGGCACTGAAGCTTTCTTT. As protein: CASGRGLGTEAFF.

The chain employs TRBV27 and TRBJ1-2; D is possibly TRBD1 (5 bases). The CDR3 has 13 residues. Germline V gene lookup returns CDR1 MNHEY and CDR2 SMNVEV (reference sequence). V was trimmed by 6 bases and J by 4 bases, leaving 12 bases between them. Here the CDR3 DNA reads TGTGCCAGCAGCCCCGGGGGGTCCTATGGCTACACCTTC. Protein: CASSPGGSYGYTF.

DNA of the CDR3: TGTGCCAGCAGCCACCGGACGGGGGAGCTGAACACCGGGGAGCTGTTTTTT. Amino acids: CASSHRTGELNTGELFF. This rearrangement joins TRBV4-2 to TRBJ2-2; the D gene is possibly TRBD2 (6 bases). CDR1 and CDR2 from the germline V gene are LGHNA and YNFKEQ. This CDR3 region has 17 residues. Trimming pared 3 bases from V and 1 base from J, leaving 15 bases between.

The chain employs TRBV11-1 and TRBJ1-6, with D tentatively TRBD1 (5 bases). CDR1 SGHAT and CDR2 FQDESV come from the germline V gene (reference sequence). The V and J ends lost 3 bases and 8 bases respectively, with 11 bases between them. This CDR3 is 14 amino acids long. The CDR3 DNA sequence: TGTGCCAGCAGCTTGGGACTTACTGATTCACCCCTCCACTTT. As protein: CASSLGLTDSPLHF.

As to this clone: At the DNA level, this CDR3 is encoded by other sequences in the same sample as well. The chain's CDR3 is CASSFSSYEQYF. The CDR3 coding sequence is TGTGCCAGCAGCTTTAGCAGCTACGAGCAGTACTTC. The chain combines TRBV7-9 with TRBJ2-7; no reliable D call. V dropped 3 bases and J dropped 3 bases, with 6 bases sitting between them. This CDR3 is 12 amino acids long. From germline, CDR1 is SEHNR and CDR2 FQNEAQ (reference sequence).

This chain links TRBV18 with TRBJ1-6; TRBD1 might be the D (6 bases). The V gene's germline CDR1 is KGHSH and CDR2 LQKENI. V dropped 2 bases and J dropped 5 bases, with 10 bases sitting between them. The CDR3 runs 15 residues. The CDR3 reads CASSPRGQDNSPLHF. The CDR3, as DNA: TGTGCCAGCTCACCAAGGGGACAAGATAATTCACCCCTCCACTTT.

This clone was observed a few times. The V gene is TRBV9, the J gene TRBJ1-1, with a weak D call TRBD1 (5 bases). Germline V lookup: CDR1 SGDLS, CDR2 YYNGEE. Trimming removed 0 bases from V and 5 bases from J, with 17 bases in between. CDR3 size: 16 residues. The CDR3, as DNA: TGTGCCAGCAGCGTAGGGACGGGGGGTATGATGACTGAAGCTTTCTTT. Its translation is CASSVGTGGMMTEAFF.

The rearrangement joins TRBV5-1 to TRBJ2-3; maybe TRBD1 (6 bases). The CDR3 loop spans 17 amino acids. Germline CDR1 reads SGHRS; CDR2 reads YFSETQ. Between the trimmed V and J ends, which lost 4 bases and 0 bases, there was a span of 18 bases. The CDR3 nucleotides are TGCGCCAGCAGCCCCCGGCCCAGGGGCACGAGCACAGATACGCAGTATTTT. Its translation: CASSPRPRGTSTDTQYF.

The chain employs TRBV5-1 and TRBJ1-1; D is undetermined. The CDR3 sequence is 14 residues long. In germline, CDR1 is SGHRS, CDR2 YFSETQ. Trimming removed 0 bases at V and 1 base at J, with 7 bases between. DNA for the CDR3: TGCGCCAGCAGCTTGGCCGGGGAGAACACTGAAGCTTTCTTT. Protein product: CASSLAGENTEAFF.

The table lists this clone with a count of one. This chain joins TRBV12-3 or TRBV12-4 and TRBJ1-2; TRBD1 matches 7 bases. The CDR3 totals 13 residues. With V trimmed by 5 bases and J by 2 bases, 2 bases remained unmatched. This CDR3 is CASSVGQNYGYTF. Written as DNA, the CDR3 is TGTGCCAGCAGTGTGGGACAGAACTATGGCTACACCTTC.

V and J are TRBV3-1 (or the pseudogene TRBV3-2) and TRBJ1-2; D is unclear. Trimming cost V 2 bases and J 5 bases, with 6 bases left between them. This CDR3 has 12 amino acids. Germline CDR1 and CDR2: LGHDT and YNNKEL (reference sequence). DNA of the CDR3: TGTGCCAGCAGCCAAATCAATTATGGCTACACCTTC. Translation gives CASSQINYGYTF.

The chain recombines TRBV29-1 with TRBJ1-1, with 8 bases fitting TRBD1. Germline V gives CDR1 SQVTM, CDR2 ANQGSEA. V lost 5 bases to trimming and J lost 1 base; unmatched junction nucleotides: 6. This CDR3 has 14 amino acids. CDR3 bases: TGCAGCGTTCGGACAGGGACGTCGAACACTGAAGCTTTCTTT. Translation gives CSVRTGTSNTEAFF.

The CDR3 sequence: CASSGGRQGNEQFF. The CDR3 DNA follows: TGTGCCAGTTCCGGGGGACGCCAAGGCAATGAGCAGTTCTTC. The rearrangement joins TRBV19 to TRBJ2-1, with a tentative D call TRBD2 (6 bases). This CDR3 spans 14 amino acids. Germline V gene lookup returns CDR1 LNHDA and CDR2 SQIVND (reference sequence). V lost 8 bases and J lost 6, with 17 bases in between.

The J gene is TRBJ1-2, the V gene TRBV2, with 7 bases that match TRBD1. The CDR3 contains 14 residues. V lost 7 bases, J lost 3 bases, and 8 bases stayed unmatched. CDR1 is SNHLY, CDR2 FYNNEI, per germline. The CDR3 nucleotides are TGTGCCAGCAAGTCGGACAGGTGGGACTATGGCTACACCTTC. This encodes CASKSDRWDYGYTF.

The gene calls are TRBV27 and TRBJ1-6; 8 bases fit TRBD1. CDR3 length equals 15 residues. V shed 4 bases, J shed 9 bases, and the junction held 8 bases outside the gene matches. The germline CDR1 and CDR2 sequences are MNHEY and SMNVEV (reference sequence). In nucleotides, the CDR3 is TGTGCCAGCAGTTCCTCAACAGGGGGGGCTTCACCCCTCCACTTT. Its protein product is CASSSSTGGASPLHF.

This chain links TRBV3-1 (or the pseudogene TRBV3-2) with TRBJ1-1; the D is unclear. CDR1 and CDR2 (germline): LGHDT, YNNKEL (reference sequence). Between the trimmed V and J ends, which lost 0 bases and 9 bases, there was a span of 11 bases. This CDR3 spans 13 amino acids. As DNA, the CDR3 is TGTGCCAGCAGCCAAGAGACACTTGGCAAAGCTTTCTTT. Translated: CASSQETLGKAFF.

V gene TRBV15 combines with J gene TRBJ1-6; no definite D call. Germline V gene lookup returns CDR1 LNHNV and CDR2 YYDKDF (reference sequence). This CDR3 has 14 residues. Trimming took off 5 bases at V and 10 bases at J, with 15 bases between the two ends. DNA of the CDR3: TGTGCCACCAGCCCTGACACCGTAGGATCACCCCTCCACTTT. This translates into CATSPDTVGSPLHF.

This chain uses TRBV9 with TRBJ1-6; no clear D gene. The CDR3 has 16 residues. V was clipped by 3 bases and J by 7 bases, with 17 bases between them. In germline, CDR1 is SGDLS, CDR2 YYNGEE. The CDR3, as DNA: TGTGCCAGCAGCGGTCTTAGTGCCCCCTCGAATTCACCCCTCCACTTT. Its translation is CASSGLSAPSNSPLHF.

Regarding this clone: The same CDR3 arises from other DNA sequences in this sample as well. V and J are TRBV6-1 and TRBJ2-5, with TRBD2 as a possible D gene (6 bases). Trimming stripped 3 bases from V and 2 bases from J, with 10 bases between. Germline values: CDR1 MNHNS, CDR2 SASEGT. The CDR3 loop spans 14 amino acids. The CDR3 loop is CASSEGGPQETQYF. CDR3 bases: TGTGCCAGCAGTGAGGGGGGTCCACAAGAGACCCAGTACTTC.

CDR3 coding DNA: TGTGCCAGCAGCTTGCCCCTAGCGGGGACCTTAGGGGATACGCAGTATTTT. It specifies CASSLPLAGTLGDTQYF. V is TRBV5-6 and J is TRBJ2-3; 9 positions agree with TRBD2. From germline, CDR1 is SGHDT and CDR2 YYEEEE. There are 17 residues in the CDR3. V was clipped by 1 base and J by 6 bases; unmatched bases: 12.

The chain uses TRBV6-5 and TRBJ1-2, with TRBD1 matching 8 bases. Trimming took 6 bases from V and 4 from J; bases not matched to a gene: 4. Germline V gives CDR1 MNHEY, CDR2 SVGAGI. The CDR3 is made up of 13 amino acids. For the CDR3, the DNA is TGTGCCAGCAGACAGGGGGTTGGCTATGGCTACACCTTC. It specifies CASRQGVGYGYTF.

The chain uses TRBV28 and TRBJ2-7; 9 bases line up with TRBD1. This CDR3 is 15 amino acids long. Trimming cost V 5 bases and J 3 bases; bases outside gene matches: 8. Germline CDR1 MDHEN, CDR2 SYDVKM. The CDR3 here is CASSLGGQGRYEQYF. In DNA, the CDR3 is TGTGCCAGCAGTCTAGGAGGACAGGGGCGCTACGAGCAGTACTTC.

The table lists this clone with a count of one. J is TRBJ1-4 and V is TRBV7-2, with D possibly being TRBD1 (6 bases). CDR3 length: 15 residues. Germline-derived CDR1 and CDR2 are SGHTA and FQGNSA. The germline V and J ends were trimmed by 4 bases and 7 bases, with 16 bases remaining between them. The CDR3, as DNA: TGTGCCAGCAGCTCTGTGGACAGAGAGAGTGAAAAACTGTTTTTT. The encoded protein is CASSSVDRESEKLFF.

CDR3 in amino acids: CASSTGGSSGNTIYF. CDR3 bases: TGTGCCAGCTCTACTGGAGGAAGCTCTGGAAACACCATATATTTT. The rearrangement joins TRBV18 to TRBJ1-3, with unresolved D. The CDR3 has 15 residues. Per the germline V gene, CDR1 is KGHSH and CDR2 is LQKENI. V lost 6 bases to trimming and J lost 0 bases, with 12 bases between them.

This clone appeared a few times. The chain combines TRBV6-6 with TRBJ1-4; a weak D match, TRBD1 (6 bases). CDR3 size: 17 residues. Trimming removed 5 bases at V and 3 bases at J, with 19 bases between. In germline, CDR1 is MNHNY, CDR2 SVGAGI (reference sequence). CDR3: CASSLLGGAKPNEKLFF. The CDR3 nucleotides are TGTGCCAGCAGTCTTTTGGGGGGGGCCAAGCCTAATGAAAAACTGTTTTTT.

The chain is built from TRBV2 and TRBJ2-2; 11 bases line up with TRBD1. The V segment lost 4 bases and the J segment 6 bases; nucleotides outside the gene matches: 1. This CDR3 has 14 residues. CDR1 is SNHLY, CDR2 FYNNEI, per germline. The CDR3 nucleotides read TGTGCCAGCAGTGGGACAGGGGGCTCCGGGGAGCTGTTTTTT. Its protein product is CASSGTGGSGELFF.

J is TRBJ2-1 and V is TRBV3-1 (or the pseudogene TRBV3-2); TRBD1 is a possible D gene (5 bases). This CDR3 is 13 amino acids long. Germline assignment: CDR1 LGHDT and CDR2 YNNKEL (reference sequence). The V and J ends lost 4 bases and 7 bases respectively, with 11 bases between them. Here the CDR3 DNA reads TGTGCCAGCAGCCGACTGGACAAGAATGAGCAGTTCTTC. It specifies CASSRLDKNEQFF.

The chain uses TRBV9 and TRBJ2-3, with 7 bases fitting TRBD1. This CDR3 comprises 15 residues. From germline, CDR1 is SGDLS and CDR2 YYNGEE. V was clipped by 3 bases and J by 5 bases; unmatched bases: 9. The CDR3 nucleotides are TGTGCCAGCAGCGGACAGGGTCGTGTTGTAGATACGCAGTATTTT. It specifies CASSGQGRVVDTQYF. Combining the CDR3 with reference TRBV9 and TRBJ2-3 gives the whole variable domain DSGVTQTPKHLITATGQRVTLRCSPRSGDLSVYWYQQSLDQGLQFLIQYYNGEERAKGNILERFSAQQFPDLHSELNLSSLELGDSALYFCASSGQGRVVDTQYFGPGTRLTVL.